In its sample, the clone carrying this T cell receptor beta chain was seen a few times. Its cognate antigen is unknown. The entry originates in a study of T cell responses to AZD1222 COVID-19 vaccine. The study, taken as a whole, reports: Vaccine-associated CD4 TCRs spanned spike, dominant at 160-218 and 743-854. Reports say nearly half of spike-specific TCRs go after unmutated variant regions. All repertoire sampling was performed exclusively after the peak T cell response.

Looked up from germline, CDR1 is SGHDT and CDR2 is YYEEEE. This CDR3 spans 15 amino acids. V was pared by 2 bases and J by 0 bases, with 11 bases between. Only in-frame clones appear in the TCRdb table, and some are missing; sequencing was by immunoSEQ multiplex PCR. Of some 150,000 clones listed, 90% were seen once; the top ten hold around 3.5%. The receptor was derived from an adult in good health. The chain recombines TRBV5-6 with TRBJ1-1, with D unclear. The source was peripheral blood, collected on day 0 of AZD1222 vaccination. The DNA of the CDR3 is TGTGCCAGCAGCTTCGGGCACCTCATGAACACTGAAGCTTTCTTT. It codes for CASSFGHLMNTEAFF.